A selection of T cell receptor beta chains follows, all from one sample in a study of control samples from healthy donors and cancer patients. Here immunoSEQ multiplex PCR was the method, and the copy in TCRdb shows in-frame clones only, minus some. The table has about 110,000 clones, just over 90% seen once. Sequencing was done on a sample of blood. All receptors come from a woman aged 18-29 years in good health. Each CDR3 is given with its conserved first and last residue. Each record gives: J gene, V gene, CDR3 length, CDR3 protein.

>TRBJ1-2|TRBV9|15
CASSAERDSPYGYTF
>TRBJ2-5|TRBV15|13
CATSVDPQETQYF
>TRBJ1-4|TRBV5-5|14
CASSSTGRLGKLFF
>TRBJ1-1|TRBV13|16
CASSLPVVYRGTEAFF
>TRBJ2-1|TRBV5-6|19
CASSSLGLAGVTTYNEQFF
>TRBJ2-7|TRBV19|14
CASSIGGGSGEQYF
>TRBJ1-4|TRBV19|14
CASSNRGGNEKLFF
>TRBJ2-3|TRBV19|13
CASSRVFTDTQYF
>TRBJ2-7|TRBV20-1|15
CSASRGLAGKNEQYF
>TRBJ1-6|TRBV12-5|13
CASAQRLNSPLHF
>TRBJ2-3|TRBV25-1|16
CASSLKGGAFEDTQYF
>TRBJ2-3|TRBV7-3|20
CASSLMAPGTSGARTDTQYF
>TRBJ2-4|TRBV28|14
CASSNGIVKNIQYF